The entry below describes one TCR beta chain. The source of the sample is a study of blood T cell repertoires in COVID-19. About the research overall: There were acute and convalescent COVID-19 samples, and they came from the United States, Italy and Spain. T cells, B-cell-depleted T cells, or PBMCs provided the cDNA or gDNA that served as material.

The germline gives CDR1 SGHDT, CDR2 YYEEEE. The CDR3 contains 14 residues. V lost 4 bases and J lost 5, with 15 bases in between. How the authors handled the data: Reference gene primers were amplified, and this amplification served to estimate nucleated cell counts. Assay: immunoSEQ multiplex PCR; the TCRdb copy retains only in-frame clones and omits some. Clonal size and the V and J genes are those of that table, whereas D and trimming came from the DNA. The data show 250,000 to 300,000 clones, with approximately 90% seen just once and roughly 4.8% held by the top ten. This sequence joins TRBV5-6 and TRBJ1-2, with D perhaps TRBD1 (5 bases). This sequence originates from a man aged 35 to 55 with acute or convalescent COVID-19. Material: peripheral blood. As DNA, the CDR3 is TGTGCCAGCAGCCCCGGGACTCTAGGGTATGGCTACACCTTC. Translating it yields CASSPGTLGYGYTF.